This TCR beta chain was obtained from a study of blood T cell repertoires in COVID-19. Germline CDR1 is SEHNR and CDR2 is FQNEAQ (reference sequence). The CDR3 extends over 15 amino acids. The V gene lost 5 bases and the J gene lost 5 bases, with 15 bases spanning the gap. The table came from immunoSEQ multiplex PCR; TCRdb's copy has only in-frame clones and leaves some out. The data show around 380,000 clones, 70% to 85% seen once. This clone has a single count. The gene calls are TRBV7-9 and TRBJ2-2; D is unresolved. Sequencing input: peripheral blood. This sequence originates from a human donor with acute or convalescent COVID-19. The donor label of this sample is uncertain. The CDR3 sequence: CASSLDILRTGELFF. The CDR3 region has the DNA TGTGCCAGCAGCCTTGACATACTTCGGACCGGGGAGCTGTTTTTT.